The 4 T cell receptor beta chains below were found in one sample sequenced in a study of T-cell reconstitution after alpha-beta-depleted transplantation in children. Preparation of the TCRbeta library involved a method that used unique molecular identifiers. In TCRdb, the PCR reads were re-called with MiXCR into one record per CDR3 protein. The table has about 400,000 distinct CDR3 sequences, roughly 22% seen once. Material: PBMCs from the stem cell graft donor, obtained from the stem cell graft. All receptors derive from a human donor who donated a stem cell graft to a child with acute myeloid leukemia.

The chain links TRBV20-1 to TRBJ2-7, with a tentative D call TRBD1 (5 bases). This CDR3 has 14 amino acids. V was cut by 0 bases and J by 3 bases, with 12 bases left in between. Germline CDR1 and CDR2: DFQATT and SNEGSKA (reference sequence). The CDR3 protein is CSARDVARDYEQYF. The CDR3 DNA is TGCAGTGCTAGAGATGTGGCCAGGGACTACGAGCAGTACTTC.

In this sample, this clonotype turned up many times. The chain couples TRBV7-2 to TRBJ2-1, with D possibly being TRBD1 or TRBD2 (5 bases each). The CDR3 contains 20 residues. V was pared by 4 bases and J by 4 bases, with 29 bases between. Germline CDR1 is SGHTA and CDR2 is FQGNSA. The CDR3 protein is CASSYRGTPTISSQYNEQFF. For the CDR3, the DNA is TGTGCCAGCAGCTACCGTGGGACCCCAACTATCTCCTCCCAATACAATGAGCAGTTCTTC.

The V gene is TRBV10-2, the J gene TRBJ2-3, with D possibly being TRBD2 (5 bases). V shed 6 bases and J shed 2 bases, with 27 bases lying between them. Germline CDR1 is WSHSY and CDR2 is SAAADI. CDR3 size: 19 residues. CDR3 nucleotide sequence: TGCGCCAGCAGACCAAGAACTAGACTGGCTACAGAAGACACAGATACGCAGTATTTT. This encodes CASRPRTRLATEDTDTQYF.

This clonotype was recorded a few times. The chain uses TRBV2 and TRBJ1-1; D perhaps matches TRBD1 (5 bases). Germline lookup yields CDR1 SNHLY and CDR2 FYNNEI. The CDR3 consists of 14 residues. Between the trimmed V and J ends, which lost 4 bases and 5 bases, there was a span of 14 bases. CDR3 nucleotides: TGTGCCAGCAGTGTCTCGGGACGGGGGACTGAAGCTTTCTTT. Protein sequence: CASSVSGRGTEAFF.